These 20 T cell receptor beta chains share one sample of origin, sequenced in a study of radiotherapy plus CTLA-4 blockade in lung cancer. TCRdb keeps only in-frame clones here, not all; method: immunoSEQ multiplex PCR. The sample records tens of thousands of clones, over 65% being singletons. The sequenced sample was peripheral blood, obtained from a patient treated with radiotherapy plus ipilimumab. The receptors were sampled from a human donor with non-small cell lung cancer who had a partial response to radiotherapy plus ipilimumab.

The table lists this clone with a few counts. This rearrangement joins TRBV4-2 to TRBJ1-4; D ambiguous. CDR1 is LGHNA, CDR2 YNFKEQ, per germline. The CDR3 has 13 amino acids. Trimming cost V 4 bases and J 8 bases, with 11 bases left between them. Written as DNA, the CDR3 is TGTGCCAGCAGCCCTGGGCTCAGAGAAAAACTGTTTTTT. Its protein product is CASSPGLREKLFF.

Details on this clone: Other DNA sequences in the same sample also yield this CDR3. This chain links TRBV2 with TRBJ1-5; no reliable D call. The CDR3 contains 14 residues. V lost 7 bases and J 1 base, leaving 11 bases between the germline ends. Germline V gene sequence: CDR1 SNHLY, CDR2 FYNNEI. In DNA, the CDR3 is TGTGCCAGCAAGAAGGGAGGGAGCAATCAGCCCCAGCATTTT. Translating it yields CASKKGGSNQPQHF.

The chain couples TRBV7-2 to TRBJ2-5, with D perhaps matching TRBD1 (5 bases). CDR1 SGHTA and CDR2 FQGNSA come from the germline V gene. The length of the CDR3 is 15 residues. V lost 7 bases to trimming and J lost 5 bases, with 20 bases between them. CDR3 region: CASTIFPSGRETQYF. The CDR3 DNA is TGTGCCAGCACCATATTCCCCTCAGGGCGGGAGACCCAGTACTTC.

The rearrangement links TRBV6-4 to TRBJ1-1, with D tentatively TRBD1 (5 bases). The CDR3 loop spans 14 amino acids. Germline V gene data show CDR1 as MRHNA and CDR2 as SNTAGT. V lost 8 bases and J lost 2, with 15 bases in between. CDR3 amino acids: CASWNWGDNTEAFF. The CDR3 DNA sequence: TGTGCCAGCTGGAACTGGGGGGATAACACTGAAGCTTTCTTT.

V usage is TRBV30 and J usage is TRBJ1-5; D uncertain. The V gene's germline CDR1 is GTSNPN and CDR2 SVGIG (reference sequence). The CDR3 consists of 15 residues. With 0 bases removed from V and 1 base from J, the gap between germline ends came to 10 bases. In nucleotides, the CDR3 is TGTGCCTGGAGTGTCACTCTGGGCAGCAATCAGCCCCAGCATTTT. Protein product: CAWSVTLGSNQPQHF.

The V gene is TRBV6-1, the J gene TRBJ1-2, with D unclear. V lost 3 bases and J lost 4, with 12 bases in between. Germline values: CDR1 MNHNS, CDR2 SASEGT. The CDR3 contains 14 residues. The CDR3 region has the DNA TGTGCCAGCAGTGAGGAGGGCGAGCCCTATGGCTACACCTTC. Encoded protein: CASSEEGEPYGYTF.

The chain is built from TRBV5-4 and TRBJ2-7, with 8 positions matching TRBD1. CDR3 length equals 15 residues. The V segment lost 4 bases and the J segment 2 bases; nucleotides outside the gene matches: 8. Looked up from germline, CDR1 is SGHNT and CDR2 is YYREEE (reference sequence). CDR3 coding DNA: TGTGCCAGCAGCATAGGACAGGGCGGCACCTACGAGCAGTACTTC. It translates to CASSIGQGGTYEQYF.

V is TRBV30 and J is TRBJ1-3, with D perhaps matching TRBD1 (6 bases). V was clipped by 0 bases and J by 4 bases, with 13 bases between them. This CDR3 has 15 amino acids. Germline-derived CDR1 and CDR2 are GTSNPN and SVGIG (reference sequence). The CDR3 sequence is CAWSVAGTKGNTIYF. The CDR3 region has the DNA TGTGCCTGGAGTGTAGCCGGGACAAAAGGAAACACCATATATTTT.

The chain is built from TRBV15 and TRBJ1-3; the D gene is possibly TRBD1 (6 bases). Between the trimmed V and J ends, which lost 4 bases and 0 bases, there was a span of 13 bases. The germline gives CDR1 LNHNV, CDR2 YYDKDF (reference sequence). The CDR3 contains 16 residues. The CDR3 coding sequence is TGTGCCACCAGCAATAGGGGGAGAAGCTCTGGAAACACCATATATTTT. It specifies CATSNRGRSSGNTIYF.

This chain joins TRBV19 and TRBJ1-1; D is possibly TRBD1 (5 bases). The length of the CDR3 is 14 residues. The V end lost 3 bases, the J end lost 3 bases, and 11 bases lay between the germline ends. Germline V gene lookup returns CDR1 LNHDA and CDR2 SQIVND (reference sequence). For the CDR3, the DNA is TGTGCCAGTAGTATTCAGGGTGGGTACACTGAAGCTTTCTTT. Translation gives CASSIQGGYTEAFF.

This clone was seen more than once but under ten times. This sequence joins TRBV6-4 and TRBJ2-3; 10 bases map to TRBD2. Per germline, CDR1 MRHNA and CDR2 SNTAGT. After removal of 6 bases from V and 2 bases from J, the junction contained 2 bases not matched to a gene. This CDR3 region has 14 residues. The CDR3 sequence: CASRTSGDTDTQYF. DNA for the CDR3: TGTGCCAGCAGAACTAGCGGGGACACAGATACGCAGTATTTT.

This clone was seen just once. The J gene is TRBJ2-2, the V gene TRBV7-6; 10 bases map to TRBD2. The CDR3 consists of 19 residues. CDR1 and CDR2 (germline): SGHVS, FNYEAQ. V shed 0 bases and J 7 bases; nucleotides not matched to a gene: 14. The CDR3 loop reads CASSLALPQRGGRNGELFF. The CDR3 DNA follows: TGTGCCAGCAGCTTAGCGCTACCCCAGCGGGGGGGCCGTAACGGGGAGCTGTTTTTT.

The V call is TRBV5-1, the J call TRBJ1-1; D is possibly TRBD1 (5 bases). V shed 5 bases and J shed 4 bases, with 18 bases lying between them. The length of the CDR3 is 15 residues. Germline assignment: CDR1 SGHRS and CDR2 YFSETQ. The CDR3: CASRVFGREGTEAFF. The DNA of the CDR3 is TGCGCCAGCAGAGTCTTTGGCAGGGAAGGCACTGAAGCTTTCTTT.

The V and J genes are TRBV6-4 and TRBJ2-2, with D hard to call. V gave up 4 bases and J gave up 0 bases, with 6 bases separating them. This CDR3 contains 14 residues. CDR1 and CDR2 from the germline V gene are MRHNA and SNTAGT. The CDR3, as DNA: TGTGCCAGCAGTGTTCAGTCGAACACCGGGGAGCTGTTTTTT. Protein product: CASSVQSNTGELFF.

This clone appeared a single time. The gene calls are TRBV5-1 and TRBJ2-5; D is perhaps TRBD2 (5 bases). Germline V gene lookup returns CDR1 SGHRS and CDR2 YFSETQ. The CDR3 extends over 14 amino acids. V shed 7 bases and J shed 2 bases, with 15 bases lying between them. The CDR3 DNA sequence: TGCGCCAGCGATCCCGGCGGGCAACAAGAGACCCAGTACTTC. Its protein product is CASDPGGQQETQYF. The full variable domain, completed using reference TRBV5-1 and TRBJ2-5, is KAGVTQTPRYLIKTRGQQVTLSCSPISGHRSVSWYQQTPGQGLQFLFEYFSETQRNKGNFPGRFSGRQFSNSRSEMNVSTLELGDSALYLCASDPGGQQETQYFGPGTRLLVL.

The chain recombines TRBV5-1 with TRBJ2-3; 9 positions agree with TRBD2. The CDR3 has 18 amino acids. J was trimmed by 0 bases and V by 1 base; bases with no gene match: 9. Germline values: CDR1 SGHRS, CDR2 YFSETQ. CDR3 nucleotides: TGCGCCAGCAGCTTGTTGGTTCTAGCGGGGCCTAGCACAGATACGCAGTATTTT. Its translation: CASSLLVLAGPSTDTQYF.

This clone was observed once. The chain carries TRBV19 and TRBJ1-1, with D uncertain. Germline CDR1 is LNHDA and CDR2 is SQIVND (reference sequence). Deletions cut 0 bases from V and 8 bases from J, with 7 bases between. The CDR3 runs 12 residues. CDR3 protein: CASSIDPGEAFF. CDR3 nucleotide sequence: TGTGCCAGTAGTATAGATCCGGGGGAAGCTTTCTTT. Full variable domain (missing parts from reference TRBV19 and TRBJ1-1): DGGITQSPKYLFRKEGQNVTLSCEQNLNHDAMYWYRQDPGQGLRLIYYSQIVNDFQKGDIAEGYSVSREKKESFPLTVTSAQKNPTAFYLCASSIDPGEAFFGQGTRLTVV.

This sequence joins TRBV7-6 and TRBJ2-5, with 7 bases matching TRBD1. Germline V gene sequence: CDR1 SGHVS, CDR2 FNYEAQ. The CDR3 length is 13 residues. V trimming: 7 bases; J trimming: 5 bases; junction bases outside the gene matches: 7. The CDR3 region is CASTSGGRETQYF. The CDR3 coding sequence is TGTGCCAGCACCTCAGGGGGTCGGGAGACCCAGTACTTC.

V gene TRBV5-1 combines with J gene TRBJ2-1, with 14 bases identical to TRBD2. This CDR3 region has 15 residues. V was clipped by 4 bases and J by 6 bases; unmatched bases: 3. The germline gives CDR1 SGHRS, CDR2 YFSETQ. CDR3: CASSRTSGGFNEQFF. DNA of the CDR3: TGCGCCAGCAGCCGGACTAGCGGGGGGTTCAATGAGCAGTTCTTC.

The rearrangement links TRBV28 to TRBJ2-3, with D possibly TRBD2 on 6 matching bases. Trimming stripped 5 bases from V and 2 bases from J, with 11 bases between. Germline CDR1 is MDHEN and CDR2 is SYDVKM. CDR3 size: 14 residues. This chain's CDR3 is CASSAGRNTDTQYF. CDR3 sequence (DNA): TGTGCCAGCAGTGCGGGACGGAACACAGATACGCAGTATTTT.